This is a list of T cell receptor beta chains from one sample in a study of CXCR3-negative and CXCR3-positive naive CD8 T cells. One entry per CDR3 protein, without DNA, is what TCRdb gives after re-calling the 5' RACE reads. The table lists about 130,000 distinct CDR3 sequences, with roughly 0.31% in the top ten. The sample taken for sequencing was naive CXCR3- CD8+ T cells from blood. These receptors came from a human donor in good health. Some clones in this sample may be carry-over from other donors' samples. CDR3s include the opening cysteine and the closing phenylalanine or tryptophan. Each record gives: J gene, V gene, CDR3 protein.

J gene: TRBJ2-3
V gene: TRBV29-1
CDR3 protein: CSVSGVHEGDTQYF

J gene: TRBJ2-1
V gene: TRBV29-1
CDR3 protein: CSAGLAGDNEQFF

J gene: TRBJ2-7
V gene: TRBV29-1
CDR3 protein: CSVVVDPGQGYEQYF

J gene: TRBJ2-1
V gene: TRBV3-1
CDR3 protein: CASSQEPATSSYNEQFF

J gene: TRBJ2-5
V gene: TRBV7-6
CDR3 protein: CASSSLTSGKETQYF

J gene: TRBJ2-3
V gene: TRBV14
CDR3 protein: CASSQYPVLTDTQYF

J gene: TRBJ2-5
V gene: TRBV7-6
CDR3 protein: CASSLEASVYYQETQYF

J gene: TRBJ2-7
V gene: TRBV29-1
CDR3 protein: CSVEFRDYEQYF

J gene: TRBJ2-5
V gene: TRBV7-9
CDR3 protein: CASSWSGTGQETQYF

J gene: TRBJ2-7
V gene: TRBV5-5
CDR3 protein: CASSLAVAGLLYEQYF

J gene: TRBJ2-7
V gene: TRBV19
CDR3 protein: CASSPGTGYSYEQYF

J gene: TRBJ2-7
V gene: TRBV19
CDR3 protein: CASSLTGATYEQYF

J gene: TRBJ2-7
V gene: TRBV7-9
CDR3 protein: CASETGNYEQYF

J gene: TRBJ2-3
V gene: TRBV7-2
CDR3 protein: CASSFRTSRSTDTQYF

J gene: TRBJ1-2
V gene: TRBV20-1
CDR3 protein: CSARYRGRLTNYGYTF

J gene: TRBJ1-1
V gene: TRBV7-6
CDR3 protein: CASSLAGRGTTEAFF

J gene: TRBJ2-7
V gene: TRBV10-3
CDR3 protein: CAISEGALYEQYF

J gene: TRBJ2-2
V gene: TRBV12-3/TRBV12-4
CDR3 protein: CASSATGELFF

J gene: TRBJ1-3
V gene: TRBV7-9
CDR3 protein: CASSFRNTIYF

J gene: TRBJ2-3
V gene: TRBV28
CDR3 protein: CASSFPGTPNTQYF

J gene: TRBJ2-1
V gene: TRBV7-2
CDR3 protein: CASSLVLGAGNEQFF

J gene: TRBJ2-7
V gene: TRBV19
CDR3 protein: CASSIRWVAEITYEQYF

J gene: TRBJ2-1
V gene: TRBV20-1
CDR3 protein: CSARGDGEIRVNNEQFF

J gene: TRBJ2-1
V gene: TRBV24-1
CDR3 protein: CATSDLSGNEQFF